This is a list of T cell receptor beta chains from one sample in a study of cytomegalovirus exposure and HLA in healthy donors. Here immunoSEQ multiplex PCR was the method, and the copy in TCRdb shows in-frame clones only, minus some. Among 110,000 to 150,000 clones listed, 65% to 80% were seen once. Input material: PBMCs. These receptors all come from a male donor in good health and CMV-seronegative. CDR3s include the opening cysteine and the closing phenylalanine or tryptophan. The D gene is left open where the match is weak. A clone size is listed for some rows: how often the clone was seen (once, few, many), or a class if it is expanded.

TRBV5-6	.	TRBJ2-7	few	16	CASSNFPPGAISEQYF	TGTGCCAGCAGCAATTTTCCTCCAGGGGCGATCAGCGAGCAGTACTTC
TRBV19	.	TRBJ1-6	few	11	CASGDTEPLHF	TGTGCCAGTGGGGACACGGAACCCCTCCACTTT
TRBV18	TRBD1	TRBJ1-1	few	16	CASSKDRGGLNTEAFF	TGTGCCAGCTCAAAGGACAGGGGGGGTTTGAACACTGAAGCTTTCTTT
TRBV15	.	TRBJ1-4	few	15	CATSRDPTTNEKLFF	TGTGCCACCAGCAGAGATCCCACAACTAATGAAAAACTGTTTTTT
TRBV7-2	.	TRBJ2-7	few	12	CASSLVGYEQYF	TGTGCCAGCAGCTTAGTCGGGTACGAGCAGTACTTC
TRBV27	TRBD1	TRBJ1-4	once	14	CASRFGTGNEKLFF	TGTGCCAGCCGTTTCGGGACAGGGAACGAAAAACTGTTTTTT
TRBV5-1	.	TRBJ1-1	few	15	CASRGTPTMNTEAFF	TGCGCCAGCAGGGGGACACCAACGATGAACACTGAAGCTTTCTTT
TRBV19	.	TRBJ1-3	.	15	CASSESRGFGNTIYF	TGTGCCAGTAGCGAGTCTAGGGGATTTGGAAACACCATATATTTT
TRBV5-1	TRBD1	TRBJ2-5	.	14	CASSSYRGPGEQYF	TGCGCCAGCAGCTCGTACAGGGGGCCGGGTGAGCAGTACTTC
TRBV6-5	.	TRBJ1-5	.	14	CASSYRRASQPQHF	TGTGCCAGCAGTTACAGGAGAGCGAGTCAGCCCCAGCATTTT
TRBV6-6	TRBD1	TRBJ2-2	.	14	CASQDRGEGGELFF	TGTGCCAGCCAAGACAGGGGGGAGGGCGGGGAGCTGTTTTTT
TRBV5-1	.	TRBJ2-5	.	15	CASSLTVSGQETQYF	TGCGCCAGCAGCTTGACAGTCTCGGGGCAAGAGACCCAGTACTTC
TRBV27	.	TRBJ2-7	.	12	CASSFRGNEQYF	TGTGCCAGCAGTTTCAGAGGGAACGAGCAGTACTTC
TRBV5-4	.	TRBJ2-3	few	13	CASSWTGTDTQYF	TGTGCCAGCAGCTGGACAGGCACAGATACGCAGTATTTT
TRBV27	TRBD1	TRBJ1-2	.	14	CASSLFLGGQGFTF	TGTGCCAGCAGTTTATTCCTCGGGGGACAGGGGTTCACCTTC
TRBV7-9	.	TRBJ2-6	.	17	CASSLGSGYSGANVLTF	TGTGCCAGCAGCTTAGGATCGGGTTATTCTGGGGCCAACGTCCTGACTTTC
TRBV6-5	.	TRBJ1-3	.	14	CASRRDNSGNTIYF	TGTGCCAGCAGAAGGGACAACTCTGGAAACACCATATATTTT
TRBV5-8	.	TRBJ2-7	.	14	CASSLGDISYEQYF	TGTGCCAGCAGCTTGGGGGACATCTCCTACGAGCAGTACTTC
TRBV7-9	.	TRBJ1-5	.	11	CSSGRDQPQHF	TGTTCCAGTGGGAGGGATCAGCCCCAGCATTTT
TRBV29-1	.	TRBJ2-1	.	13	CSPRETGYNEQFF	TGCAGCCCCCGGGAGACCGGCTACAATGAGCAGTTCTTC
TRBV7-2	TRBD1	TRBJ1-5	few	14	CASSPRQGNQPQHF	TGTGCCAGCAGCCCCCGACAGGGAAATCAGCCCCAGCATTTT
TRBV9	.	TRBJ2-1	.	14	CASNALGGGNEQFF	TGTGCCAGCAACGCCCTAGGGGGGGGGAATGAGCAGTTCTTC
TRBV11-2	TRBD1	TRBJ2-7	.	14	CASSRTGGKYEQYF	TGTGCCAGCAGCCGGACAGGGGGCAAGTACGAGCAGTACTTC
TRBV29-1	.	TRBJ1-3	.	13	CSVGQTSGNTIYF	TGCAGCGTAGGACAGACCTCTGGAAACACCATATATTTT
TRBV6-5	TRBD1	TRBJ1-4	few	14	CASTTGQASEKLFF	TGTGCCAGCACCACCGGACAGGCCAGTGAAAAACTGTTTTTT
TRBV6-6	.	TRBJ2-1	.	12	CASSHIRNEQFF	TGTGCCAGCAGTCACATCCGTAATGAGCAGTTCTTC
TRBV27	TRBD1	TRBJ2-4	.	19	CASSLSWTGVKLAKNIQYF	TGTGCCAGCAGTTTATCGTGGACAGGGGTAAAACTAGCCAAAAACATTCAGTACTTC
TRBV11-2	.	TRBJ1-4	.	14	CASNLQGPGEKLFF	TGTGCCAGCAACCTGCAGGGCCCTGGGGAAAAACTGTTTTTT
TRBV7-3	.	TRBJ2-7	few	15	CASSSKLLSSYEQYF	TGTGCCAGCAGCTCCAAACTGTTGAGCTCCTACGAGCAGTACTTC
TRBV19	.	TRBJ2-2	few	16	CASRLRGGPNTGELFF	TGTGCCAGTAGACTTCGGGGAGGTCCGAACACCGGGGAGCTGTTTTTT
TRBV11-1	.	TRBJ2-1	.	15	CASSLVGGLGNEQFF	TGTGCCAGCAGCTTAGTTGGAGGGCTCGGCAATGAGCAGTTCTTC
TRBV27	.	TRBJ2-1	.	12	CASSFSSNEQFF	TGTGCCAGCAGTTTTAGCTCCAATGAGCAGTTCTTC
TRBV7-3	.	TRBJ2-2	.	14	CASKVRQEYGELFF	TGTGCCAGCAAAGTGAGACAGGAGTACGGGGAGCTGTTTTTT
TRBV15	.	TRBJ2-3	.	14	CATSRRLPGDTQYF	TGTGCCACCAGCAGGCGGCTCCCGGGAGATACGCAGTATTTT
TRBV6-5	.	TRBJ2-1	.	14	CASSPDPTRNEQFF	TGTGCCAGCAGCCCGGACCCTACTAGGAATGAGCAGTTCTTC
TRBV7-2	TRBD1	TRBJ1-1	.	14	CASSKGQGYTEAFF	TGCGCCAGCAGCAAAGGACAGGGATACACTGAAGCTTTCTTT
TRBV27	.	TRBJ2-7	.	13	CASSLRGYNEQYF	TGTGCCAGCAGTTTGAGAGGGTATAACGAGCAGTACTTC
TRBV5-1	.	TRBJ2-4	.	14	CASSSAGGRDIQYF	TGCGCCAGCAGCTCGGCAGGGGGGAGAGACATTCAGTACTTC
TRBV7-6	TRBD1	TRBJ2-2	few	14	CASKEDRGIGELFF	TGTGCCAGCAAGGAGGACAGGGGTATCGGGGAGCTGTTTTTT
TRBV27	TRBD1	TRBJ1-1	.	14	CASRTGGRRTEAFF	TGTGCCAGCAGGACAGGGGGCCGGCGAACTGAAGCTTTCTTT